This TCR beta chain was obtained from a study of blood T cell repertoires in COVID-19. Data came from immunoSEQ multiplex PCR; TCRdb stores just in-frame clones and leaves some out. The sample lists 100,000 or so clones, more than 85% occurring once. This CDR3 contains 16 residues. Losses at the gene ends were 4 bases for V and 7 bases for J; bases not matched to a gene: 10. Looked up from germline, CDR1 is SNHLY and CDR2 is FYNNEI. The sample taken for sequencing was peripheral blood. The sequence derives from a man in his 60s with acute or convalescent COVID-19. V and J are TRBV2 and TRBJ2-2; 9 bases map to TRBD1. This CDR3 is CASSGPGQGYGGELFF. The CDR3 DNA reads TGTGCCAGCAGTGGACCGGGACAGGGCTATGGCGGGGAGCTGTTTTTT.